The sequence of this T cell receptor beta chain was determined in a study of identical twins. General study points: Within cord blood, abundant beta clonotypes carried fewer insertions, but memory repertoires showed no such trend. Twin-shared out-of-frame alpha sequences were enriched for low generation probability.

This CDR3 has 16 amino acids. Germline-derived CDR1 and CDR2 are WSHSY and SAAADI. With 3 bases removed from V and 5 bases from J, the gap between germline ends came to 18 bases. A universal primer site came from template switching; cDNA carried unique molecular identifiers. TCRdb re-derived calls from the 5' RACE reads in MiXCR, one entry per CDR3 protein. The sample shows just under 650,000 distinct CDR3 sequences, about 7.6% of them seen only once. As concerns this clonotype: Its antigen is not known.

These data are also associated with another study on yellow fever vaccine responses in identical twins.

The chain couples TRBV10-2 to TRBJ2-3, with D maybe TRBD2 (7 bases). The sequencing input was PBMCs. The origin of this receptor is a woman between 18 and 29 years old in good health. The CDR3 DNA sequence: TGCGCCAGCAGTGATGAGGGGGGGCGGGTTGGAGATACGCAGTATTTT. Protein sequence: CASSDEGGRVGDTQYF.